This T cell receptor (beta chain) stems from a study of sequential checkpoint blockade in melanoma. Overall study context: Each arm's sequence ended with maintenance nivolumab.

The sample holds a few counts of this clone. This CDR3 region has 16 residues. Germline V lookup: CDR1 SEHNR, CDR2 FQNEAQ (reference sequence). V was clipped by 5 bases and J by 12 bases; unmatched bases: 18. The method was immunoSEQ multiplex PCR; TCRdb's version includes in-frame clones alone and lacks a portion of them. Of about 40,000 clones listed, roughly 85% were seen once; the top ten hold approximately 12%. Indicated treatment: randomized to nivolumab then ipilimumab (arm A) or the reverse (arm B). From thawed PBMCs, live CD3+CD8+ cells negative for CD19 and CD56 were sorted. The gene calls are TRBV7-9 and TRBJ1-4; 7 nucleotides align to TRBD1. This clonotype was sampled from a human donor with melanoma. Here the sequenced sample was CD8+ T cells sorted from blood (inferred from file names), taken from a patient given nivolumab and ipilimumab in sequence. CDR3 DNA: TGTGCCAGCAGCCCCATCCGACAGGGCCTGCTAGGGGAACTGTTTTTT. This translates into CASSPIRQGLLGELFF.